This TCR beta chain was obtained from a study of CD8+ T cells in alopecia areata. The authors sorted CD4+ and CD8+ T cells from PBMCs. Germline V gene data show CDR1 as SQVTM and CDR2 as ANQGSEA. With V trimmed by 7 bases and J by 0 bases, 5 bases remained unmatched. This CDR3 region has 13 residues. Whole-study results and caveats: Lesional scalp, especially alopecia totalis/universalis, showed higher clonality than normal scalp.

Sequencing templates came from extracted RNA that was reverse transcribed into cDNA. Sequenced by immunoSEQ multiplex PCR; TCRdb stores in-frame clones only, minus some. The table has under 85,000 clones, around half seen once. In regard to this clone: The antigen is unknown.

The source was CD8+ T cells sorted from blood, collected at week 0. The chain carries TRBV29-1 and TRBJ1-1; 7 bases agree with TRBD1. The sequence came from a human donor with alopecia areata. The CDR3 region is CSGKQGLNTEAFF. As DNA, the CDR3 is TGCAGCGGCAAACAGGGGTTGAACACTGAAGCTTTCTTT.